A single sample is the source of the 17 T cell receptor beta chains below, sequenced in a study of shared clonotypes between healthy human individuals. Naive-designated CD8 cells lacked CD45RO, were positively enriched for CCR7, and omitted terminally differentiated effector memory CD45RA+ cells. Only in-frame clones appear in the TCRdb table, and some are missing; sequencing was by immunoSEQ multiplex PCR. The table lists around 2.1 million clones, just over 90% of them singletons. What was sequenced was naive CD8+ T cells from PBMCs. Every receptor here comes from a man younger than 35 in good health. Some clones in this sample may be carry-over from other donors' samples.

The rearrangement links TRBV6-1 to TRBJ2-7; D gene ambiguous. There are 15 residues in the CDR3. CDR1 and CDR2 (germline): MNHNS, SASEGT. The ends were cut back, 2 bases at V and 5 bases at J, with 16 bases in the middle. The CDR3 loop reads CASSELVTPPHEQYF. The CDR3 nucleotides read TGTGCCAGCAGTGAATTAGTGACACCGCCCCACGAGCAGTACTTC.

This rearrangement joins TRBV30 to TRBJ1-1, with D possibly being TRBD1 (5 bases). CDR1 GTSNPN and CDR2 SVGIG come from the germline V gene (reference sequence). V dropped 0 bases and J dropped 3 bases, with 17 bases sitting between them. The CDR3 loop spans 16 amino acids. The CDR3 DNA reads as TGTGCCTGGAGTGTATCAGGCCGGGGGAAGGACACTGAAGCTTTCTTT. Amino acid sequence: CAWSVSGRGKDTEAFF.

The rearrangement uses TRBV29-1 and TRBJ2-7; D may be TRBD1 or TRBD2 (6 bases each). V was trimmed by 7 bases and J by 2 bases, leaving 18 bases between them. CDR1 and CDR2 (germline): SQVTM, ANQGSEA. The CDR3 is made up of 14 amino acids. This CDR3 reads CSASAGQTTYEQYF. CDR3 sequence (DNA): TGCAGCGCCTCTGCGGGACAAACCACCTACGAGCAGTACTTC.

This chain joins TRBV15 and TRBJ2-3; perhaps TRBD2 as D (6 bases). The CDR3 is made up of 17 amino acids. The germline V gene has CDR1 LNHNV and CDR2 YYDKDF (reference sequence). V gave up 3 bases and J gave up 0 bases, with 16 bases separating them. DNA of the CDR3: TGTGCCACCAGCAGCGGGAGCGTGGTGTCGAGCACAGATACGCAGTATTTT. Amino acid sequence: CATSSGSVVSSTDTQYF. The full variable domain, in which reference TRBV15 and TRBJ2-3 provide the parts outside the CDR3, is DAMVIQNPRYQVTQFGKPVTLSCSQTLNHNVMYWYQQKSSQAPKLLFHYYDKDFNNEADTPDNFQSRRPNTSFCFLDIRSPGLGDTAMYLCATSSGSVVSSTDTQYFGPGTRLTVL.

This clone appeared once. J is TRBJ2-2 and V is TRBV27; D may be TRBD1 (6 bases). V lost 1 base, J lost 3 bases, and 9 bases lay in between. The CDR3 covers 15 residues. Germline lookup yields CDR1 MNHEY and CDR2 SMNVEV (reference sequence). CDR3 protein: CASSLLGGDTGELFF. In nucleotides, the CDR3 is TGTGCCAGCAGTTTATTAGGGGGAGACACCGGGGAGCTGTTTTTT.

This clone has a handful of counts. The rearrangement uses TRBV27 and TRBJ2-7; D ambiguous. The germline V gene has CDR1 MNHEY and CDR2 SMNVEV (reference sequence). This CDR3 is 14 amino acids long. V lost 0 bases and J lost 7, with 13 bases in between. In DNA, the CDR3 is TGTGCCAGCAGTTTATCCGTCAAGGCCGGGGAGCAGTACTTC. It yields the protein CASSLSVKAGEQYF.

The chain combines TRBV7-9 with TRBJ2-7; the D gene is possibly TRBD2 (5 bases). The CDR3 contains 14 residues. The germline V and J ends were trimmed by 6 bases and 5 bases, with 17 bases remaining between them. Germline CDR1 and CDR2: SEHNR and FQNEAQ (reference sequence). CDR3 protein: CASSYGLNPDEQYF. The CDR3 bases are TGTGCCAGCAGTTACGGACTGAATCCCGACGAGCAGTACTTC.

The rearrangement uses TRBV10-2 and TRBJ1-1; D possibly corresponds to TRBD1 (6 bases). V was pared by 3 bases and J by 5 bases, with 22 bases between. Germline loops: CDR1 WSHSY, CDR2 SAAADI. The CDR3 spans 17 residues. Written as DNA, the CDR3 is TGCGCCAGCAGTGACCCCATCTACATAGGGGGAAGAACTGAAGCTTTCTTT. Translation gives CASSDPIYIGGRTEAFF.

This sequence joins TRBV7-8 and TRBJ2-4; possibly TRBD1 for D (6 bases). The germline CDR1 and CDR2 sequences are SGHVS and FQNEAQ. The ends were cut back, 5 bases at V and 0 bases at J, with 20 bases in the middle. The CDR3 spans 18 residues. The CDR3 bases are TGTGCCAGCAGCATTACAGGGTCTCTAATTCTAGCCAAAAACATTCAGTACTTC. Translation: CASSITGSLILAKNIQYF.

This clone was recorded once. The rearrangement joins TRBV7-9 to TRBJ2-7, with TRBD1 matching over 11 bases. Trimming removed 3 bases from V and 5 bases from J; junction bases left unmatched: 9. The CDR3 spans 16 residues. The germline V gene has CDR1 SEHNR and CDR2 FQNEAQ (reference sequence). The CDR3 sequence is CASSLGQGVRYDEQYF. The CDR3 DNA sequence: TGTGCCAGCAGCTTGGGACAGGGGGTTAGGTACGACGAGCAGTACTTC.

This clone was counted a few times. The chain couples TRBV2 to TRBJ1-4, with D possibly being TRBD1 (5 bases). CDR1 SNHLY and CDR2 FYNNEI come from the germline V gene. The CDR3 loop spans 15 amino acids. V was shortened by 1 base and J by 5 bases, with 11 bases between the two germline ends. CDR3 DNA sequence: TGTGCCAGCAGTGAAGGTTCGGGGGTCAATGAAAAACTGTTTTTT. It yields the protein CASSEGSGVNEKLFF.

The chain links TRBV7-9 to TRBJ2-7; the match to TRBD1 covers 8 bases. Per the germline V gene, CDR1 is SEHNR and CDR2 is FQNEAQ (reference sequence). J was trimmed by 2 bases and V by 5 bases; bases with no gene match: 8. The CDR3 is 15 residues long. The CDR3 DNA reads TGTGCCAGCAGCGCCGGACAGGGTCGGCCCTACGAGCAGTACTTC. Translating it yields CASSAGQGRPYEQYF.

The chain recombines TRBV5-4 with TRBJ2-5; 7 positions agree with TRBD1. The CDR3 has 14 amino acids. Looked up from germline, CDR1 is SGHNT and CDR2 is YYREEE (reference sequence). V was pared by 3 bases and J by 5 bases, with 7 bases of the junction left unmatched. This CDR3 reads CASSWSGGYETQYF. The DNA of the CDR3 is TGTGCCAGCAGCTGGTCAGGGGGTTACGAGACCCAGTACTTC.

This clone was counted once. The chain carries TRBV28 and TRBJ2-7; D possibly corresponds to TRBD2 (5 bases). CDR1 is MDHEN, CDR2 SYDVKM, per germline. This CDR3 region has 12 residues. The V end lost 6 bases, the J end lost 3 bases, and 9 bases lay between the germline ends. CDR3 sequence (DNA): TGTGCCAGCAGGGACTTAGGCTACGAGCAGTACTTC. It yields the protein CASRDLGYEQYF.

The genes are TRBV9 and TRBJ2-7; possible D gene TRBD1, 5 bases. Trimming pared 4 bases from V and 3 bases from J, leaving 11 bases between. CDR3 size: 13 residues. Looked up from germline, CDR1 is SGDLS and CDR2 is YYNGEE. The CDR3 bases are TGTGCCAGCAGCCCCGGACACCGCTACGAGCAGTACTTC. It specifies CASSPGHRYEQYF.

The chain links TRBV19 to TRBJ1-5; D call uncertain. This CDR3 is 16 amino acids long. Germline CDR1 and CDR2: LNHDA and SQIVND (reference sequence). The V gene lost 1 base and the J gene lost 4 bases, with 14 bases spanning the gap. Here the CDR3 DNA reads TGTGCCAGTAGTATAGTTCATGGTTCGGCAAATCAGCCCCAGCATTTT. It codes for CASSIVHGSANQPQHF. The full variable domain, its missing parts supplied by reference TRBV19 and TRBJ1-5, is DGGITQSPKYLFRKEGQNVTLSCEQNLNHDAMYWYRQDPGQGLRLIYYSQIVNDFQKGDIAEGYSVSREKKESFPLTVTSAQKNPTAFYLCASSIVHGSANQPQHFGDGTRLSIL.

The chain is built from TRBV19 and TRBJ2-5, with TRBD1 identical over 10 bases. The CDR3 is made up of 14 amino acids. Trimming at V came to 6 bases and at J to 5 bases, leaving 6 bases not matched to a gene. Per the germline V gene, CDR1 is LNHDA and CDR2 is SQIVND (reference sequence). The CDR3 DNA sequence: TGTGCCAGTAGACCGACAGGGGGCTGGGAGACCCAGTACTTC. Translated: CASRPTGGWETQYF.